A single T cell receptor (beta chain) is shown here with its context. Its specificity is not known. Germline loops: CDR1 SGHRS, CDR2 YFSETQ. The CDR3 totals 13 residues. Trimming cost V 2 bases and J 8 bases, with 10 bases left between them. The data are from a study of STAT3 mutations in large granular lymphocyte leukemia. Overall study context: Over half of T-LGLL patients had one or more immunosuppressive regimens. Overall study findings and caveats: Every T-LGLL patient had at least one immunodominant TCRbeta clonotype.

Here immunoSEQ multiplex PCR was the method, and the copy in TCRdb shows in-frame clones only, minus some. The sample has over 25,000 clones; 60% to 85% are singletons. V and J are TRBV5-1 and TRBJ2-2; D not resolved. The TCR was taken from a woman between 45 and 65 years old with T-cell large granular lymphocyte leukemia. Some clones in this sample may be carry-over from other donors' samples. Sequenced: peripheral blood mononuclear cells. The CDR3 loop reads CASSLNLGGELFF. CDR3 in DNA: TGCGCCAGCAGCTTAAATCTGGGTGGGGAGCTGTTTTTT.